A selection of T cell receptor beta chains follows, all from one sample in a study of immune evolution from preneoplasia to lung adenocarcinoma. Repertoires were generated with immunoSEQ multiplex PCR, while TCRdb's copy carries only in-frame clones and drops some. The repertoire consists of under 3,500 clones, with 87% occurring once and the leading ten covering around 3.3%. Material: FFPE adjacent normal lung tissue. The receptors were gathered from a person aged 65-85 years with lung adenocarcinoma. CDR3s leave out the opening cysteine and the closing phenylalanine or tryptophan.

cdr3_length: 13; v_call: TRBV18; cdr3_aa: ASSGRTGGEETQY
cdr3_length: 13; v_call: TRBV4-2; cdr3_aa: ASRLGTASNQPQH
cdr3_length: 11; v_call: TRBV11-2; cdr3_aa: ASSLDRGSEQY
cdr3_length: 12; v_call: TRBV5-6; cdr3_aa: ASSLTGRNQPQH
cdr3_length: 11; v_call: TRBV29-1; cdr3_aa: SVDPDGGNTIY
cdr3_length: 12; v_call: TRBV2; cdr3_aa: ASGREGNSYEQY
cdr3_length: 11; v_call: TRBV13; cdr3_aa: ASSFPGFDEQF
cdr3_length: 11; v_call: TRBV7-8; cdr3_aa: ASSLSVNTEAF
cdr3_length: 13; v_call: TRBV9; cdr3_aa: ASSAHERLLTEAF
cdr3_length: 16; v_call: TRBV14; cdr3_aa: ASSQGVLPQGFYNEQF
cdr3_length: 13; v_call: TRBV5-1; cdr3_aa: ASSLDGTGDQPQH
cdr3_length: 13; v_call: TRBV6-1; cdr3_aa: ASSERTSGSYEQY
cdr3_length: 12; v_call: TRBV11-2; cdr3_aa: ASSQTGANQPQH
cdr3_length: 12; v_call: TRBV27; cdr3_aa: ASSLRSTGPEAF
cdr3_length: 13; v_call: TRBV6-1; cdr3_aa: ASSKRMDNYNEQF
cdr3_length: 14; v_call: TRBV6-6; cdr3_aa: ASSPTAGGGTDTQY
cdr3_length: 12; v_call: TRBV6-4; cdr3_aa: ASSETGIDNEQF
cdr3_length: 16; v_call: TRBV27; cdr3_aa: ASSPFAVAGSGRGEQY
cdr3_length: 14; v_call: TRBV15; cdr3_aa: ATSGRGRTNTGELF
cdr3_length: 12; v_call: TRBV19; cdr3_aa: ASSISGGTYEQY
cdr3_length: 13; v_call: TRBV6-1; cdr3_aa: ASSEGTGGADTQY
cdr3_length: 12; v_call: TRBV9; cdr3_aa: ASSAHGDSETQY
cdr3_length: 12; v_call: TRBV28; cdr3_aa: ASSLWGETYGYT
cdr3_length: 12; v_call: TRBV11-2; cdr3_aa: ASSSGYRDYEQY
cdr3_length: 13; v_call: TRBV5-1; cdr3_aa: ASSFQTGPTDTQY
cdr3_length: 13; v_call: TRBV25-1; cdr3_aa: ASSEMGTGNTEAF
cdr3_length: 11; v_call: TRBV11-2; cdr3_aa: ASSLGGGEKLF
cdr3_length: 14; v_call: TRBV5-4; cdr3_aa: ASSSRLAGQQETQY